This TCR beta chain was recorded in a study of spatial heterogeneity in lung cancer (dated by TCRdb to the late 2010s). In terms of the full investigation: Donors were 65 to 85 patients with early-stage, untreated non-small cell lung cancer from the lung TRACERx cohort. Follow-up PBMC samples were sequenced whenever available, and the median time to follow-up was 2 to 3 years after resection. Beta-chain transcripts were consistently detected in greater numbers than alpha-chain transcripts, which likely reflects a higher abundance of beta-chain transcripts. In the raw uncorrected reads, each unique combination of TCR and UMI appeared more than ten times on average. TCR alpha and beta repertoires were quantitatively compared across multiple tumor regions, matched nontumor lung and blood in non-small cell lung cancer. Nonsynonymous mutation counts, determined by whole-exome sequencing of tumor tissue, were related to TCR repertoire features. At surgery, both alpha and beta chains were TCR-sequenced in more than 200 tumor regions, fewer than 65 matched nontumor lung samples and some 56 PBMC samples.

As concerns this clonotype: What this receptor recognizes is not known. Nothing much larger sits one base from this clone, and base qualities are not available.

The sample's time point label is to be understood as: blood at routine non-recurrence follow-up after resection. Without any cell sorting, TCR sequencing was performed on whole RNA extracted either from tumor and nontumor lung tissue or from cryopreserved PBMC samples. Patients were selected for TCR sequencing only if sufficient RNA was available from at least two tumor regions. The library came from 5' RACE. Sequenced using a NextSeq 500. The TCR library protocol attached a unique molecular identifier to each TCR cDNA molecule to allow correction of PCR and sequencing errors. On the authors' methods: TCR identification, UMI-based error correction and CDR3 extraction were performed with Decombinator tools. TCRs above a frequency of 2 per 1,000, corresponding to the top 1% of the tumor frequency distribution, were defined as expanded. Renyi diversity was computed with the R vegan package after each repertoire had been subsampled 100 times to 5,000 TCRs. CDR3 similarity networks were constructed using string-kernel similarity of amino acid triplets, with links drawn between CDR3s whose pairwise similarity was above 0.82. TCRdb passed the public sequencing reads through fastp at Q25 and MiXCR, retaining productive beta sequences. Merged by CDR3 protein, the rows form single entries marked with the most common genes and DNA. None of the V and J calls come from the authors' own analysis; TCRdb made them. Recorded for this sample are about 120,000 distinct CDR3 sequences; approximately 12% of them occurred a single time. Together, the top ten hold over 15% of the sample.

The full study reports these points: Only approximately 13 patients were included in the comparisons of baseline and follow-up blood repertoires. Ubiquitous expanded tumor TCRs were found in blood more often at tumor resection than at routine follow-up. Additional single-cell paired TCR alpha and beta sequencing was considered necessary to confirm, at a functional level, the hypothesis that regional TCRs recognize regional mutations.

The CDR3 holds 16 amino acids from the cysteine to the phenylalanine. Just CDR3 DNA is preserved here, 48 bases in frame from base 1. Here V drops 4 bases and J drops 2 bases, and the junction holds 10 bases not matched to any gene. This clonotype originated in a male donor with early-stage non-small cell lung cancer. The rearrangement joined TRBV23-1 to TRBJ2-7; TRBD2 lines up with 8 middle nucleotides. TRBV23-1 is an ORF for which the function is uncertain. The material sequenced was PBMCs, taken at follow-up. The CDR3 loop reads CASSLIAGRKTYEQYF. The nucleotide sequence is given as TGCGCCAGCAGTCTGATAGCGGGGCGCAAAACCTACGAGCAGTACTTC.